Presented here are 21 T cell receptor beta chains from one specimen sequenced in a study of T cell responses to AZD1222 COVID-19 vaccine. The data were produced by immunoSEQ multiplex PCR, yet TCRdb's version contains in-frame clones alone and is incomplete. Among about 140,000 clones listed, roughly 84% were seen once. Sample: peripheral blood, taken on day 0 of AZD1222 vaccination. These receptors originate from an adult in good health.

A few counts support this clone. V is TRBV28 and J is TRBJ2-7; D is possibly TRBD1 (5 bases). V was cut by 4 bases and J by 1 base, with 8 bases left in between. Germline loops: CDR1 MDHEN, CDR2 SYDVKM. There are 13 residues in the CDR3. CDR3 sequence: CASSWTSSYEQYF. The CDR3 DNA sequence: TGTGCCAGCAGTTGGACATCTTCCTACGAGCAGTACTTC.

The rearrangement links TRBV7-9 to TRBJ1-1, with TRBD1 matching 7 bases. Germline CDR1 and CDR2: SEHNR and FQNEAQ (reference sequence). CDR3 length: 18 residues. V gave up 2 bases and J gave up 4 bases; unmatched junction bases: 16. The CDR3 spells CASSLHPKGTVPSTEAFF. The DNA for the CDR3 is TGTGCCAGCAGCTTACACCCCAAAGGGACAGTCCCGAGCACTGAAGCTTTCTTT.

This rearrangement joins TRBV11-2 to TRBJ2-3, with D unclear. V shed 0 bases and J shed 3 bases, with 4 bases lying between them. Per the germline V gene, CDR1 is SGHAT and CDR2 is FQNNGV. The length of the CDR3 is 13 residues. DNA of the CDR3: TGTGCCAGCAGCTTAGACAGGACAGATACGCAGTATTTT. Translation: CASSLDRTDTQYF. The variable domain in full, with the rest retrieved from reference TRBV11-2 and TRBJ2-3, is EAGVAQSPRYKIIEKRQSVAFWCNPISGHATLYWYQQILGQGPKLLIQFQNNGVVDDSQLPKDRFSAERLKGVDSTLKIQPAKLEDSAVYLCASSLDRTDTQYFGPGTRLTVL.

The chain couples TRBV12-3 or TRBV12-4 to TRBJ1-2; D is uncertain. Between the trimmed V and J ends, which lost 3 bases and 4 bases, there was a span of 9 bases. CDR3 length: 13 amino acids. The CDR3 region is CASSLERIYGYTF. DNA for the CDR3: TGTGCCAGCAGTTTGGAGAGAATCTATGGCTACACCTTC.

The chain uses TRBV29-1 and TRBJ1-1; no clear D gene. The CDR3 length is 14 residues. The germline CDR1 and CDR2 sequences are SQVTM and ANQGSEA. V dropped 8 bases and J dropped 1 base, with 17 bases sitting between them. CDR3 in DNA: TGCAGCATCACCGCCCAAATAGGGAACACTGAAGCTTTCTTT. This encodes CSITAQIGNTEAFF.

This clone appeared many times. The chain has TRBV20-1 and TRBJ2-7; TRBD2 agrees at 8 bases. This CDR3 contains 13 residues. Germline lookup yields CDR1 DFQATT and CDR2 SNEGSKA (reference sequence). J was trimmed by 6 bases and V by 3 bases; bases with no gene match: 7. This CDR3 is CSASGLAGSEQYF. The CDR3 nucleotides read TGCAGTGCTAGTGGGTTAGCGGGAAGCGAGCAGTACTTC.

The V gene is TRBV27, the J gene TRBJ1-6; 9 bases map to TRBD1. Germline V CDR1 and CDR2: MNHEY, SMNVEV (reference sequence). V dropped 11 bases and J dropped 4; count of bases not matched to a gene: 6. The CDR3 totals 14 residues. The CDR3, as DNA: TGTGCCGCCCGGGGACAGGGTTATAATTCACCCCTCCACTTT. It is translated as CAARGQGYNSPLHF.

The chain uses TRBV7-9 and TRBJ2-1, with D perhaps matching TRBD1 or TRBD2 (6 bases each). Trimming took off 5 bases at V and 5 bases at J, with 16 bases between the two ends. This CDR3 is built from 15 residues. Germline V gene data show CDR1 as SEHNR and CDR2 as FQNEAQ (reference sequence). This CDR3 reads CASSPGGRQDNEQFF. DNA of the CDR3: TGTGCCAGCAGCCCCGGGGGCAGGCAGGACAATGAGCAGTTCTTC.

In DNA form, the CDR3 reads TGTGCCAGCAGCCTTACCGAGGTGGGACACTATGGCTACACCTTC. It translates to CASSLTEVGHYGYTF. The chain joins TRBV7-3 to TRBJ1-2, with TRBD1 as a possible D gene (5 bases). Germline V gene data show CDR1 as SGHTA and CDR2 as FQGTGA. The CDR3 is 15 amino acids. The ends were cut back, 5 bases at V and 3 bases at J, with 16 bases in the middle.

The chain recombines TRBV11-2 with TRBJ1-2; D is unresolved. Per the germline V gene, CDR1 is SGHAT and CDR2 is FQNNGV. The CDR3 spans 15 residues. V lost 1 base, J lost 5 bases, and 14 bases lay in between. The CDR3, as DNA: TGTGCCAGCAGCTTAGGTCCGGATGGGGTTTATGGCTACACCTTC. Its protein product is CASSLGPDGVYGYTF.

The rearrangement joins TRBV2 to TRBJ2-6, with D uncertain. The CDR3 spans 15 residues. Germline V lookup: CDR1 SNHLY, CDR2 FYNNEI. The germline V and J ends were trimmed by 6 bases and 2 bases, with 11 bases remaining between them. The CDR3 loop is CASSANLAGANVLTF. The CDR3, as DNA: TGTGCCAGCAGCGCTAACTTAGCTGGGGCCAACGTCCTGACTTTC.

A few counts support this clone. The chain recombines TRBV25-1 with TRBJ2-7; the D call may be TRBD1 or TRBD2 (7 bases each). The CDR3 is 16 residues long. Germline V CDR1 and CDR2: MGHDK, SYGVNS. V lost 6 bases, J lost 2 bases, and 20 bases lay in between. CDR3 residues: CASRGGGTENAYEQYF. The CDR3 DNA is TGTGCCAGCAGGGGGGGAGGGACAGAAAACGCCTACGAGCAGTACTTC.

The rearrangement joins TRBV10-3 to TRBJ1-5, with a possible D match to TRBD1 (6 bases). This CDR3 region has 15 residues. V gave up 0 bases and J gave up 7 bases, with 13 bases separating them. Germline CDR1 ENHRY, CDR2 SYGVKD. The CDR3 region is CAISESGTSRQPQHF. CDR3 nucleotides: TGTGCCATCAGTGAGTCGGGGACATCTCGACAGCCCCAGCATTTT.

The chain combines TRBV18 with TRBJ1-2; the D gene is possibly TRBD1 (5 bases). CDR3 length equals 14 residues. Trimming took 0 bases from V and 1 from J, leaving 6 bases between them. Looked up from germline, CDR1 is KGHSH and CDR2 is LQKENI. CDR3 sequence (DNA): TGTGCCAGCTCACCACCGGACAATAACTATGGCTACACCTTC. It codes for CASSPPDNNYGYTF.

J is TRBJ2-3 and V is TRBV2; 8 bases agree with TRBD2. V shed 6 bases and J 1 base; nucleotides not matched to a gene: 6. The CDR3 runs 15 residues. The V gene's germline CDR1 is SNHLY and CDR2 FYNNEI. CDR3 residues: CASSERGRRTDTQYF. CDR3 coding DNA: TGTGCCAGCAGCGAGCGGGGGCGGCGCACAGATACGCAGTATTTT.

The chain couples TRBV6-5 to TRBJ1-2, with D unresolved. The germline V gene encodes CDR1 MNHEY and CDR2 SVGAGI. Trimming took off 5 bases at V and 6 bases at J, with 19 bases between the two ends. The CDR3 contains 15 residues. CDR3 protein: CASSPQSLPEDGYTF. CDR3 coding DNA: TGTGCCAGCAGTCCCCAAAGTCTACCTGAGGATGGCTACACCTTC.

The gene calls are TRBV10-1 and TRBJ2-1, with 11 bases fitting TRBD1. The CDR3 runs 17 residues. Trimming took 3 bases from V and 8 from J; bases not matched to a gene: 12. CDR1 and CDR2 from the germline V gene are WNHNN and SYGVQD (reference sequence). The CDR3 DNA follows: TGCGCCAGCAGTGACCCAGGGGGACAGGGGGAAGCGGATGAGCAGTTCTTC. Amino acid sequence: CASSDPGGQGEADEQFF.

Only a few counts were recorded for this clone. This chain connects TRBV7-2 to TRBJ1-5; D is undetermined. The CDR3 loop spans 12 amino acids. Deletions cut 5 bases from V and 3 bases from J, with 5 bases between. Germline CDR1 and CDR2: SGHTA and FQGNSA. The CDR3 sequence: CASSDHNQPQHF. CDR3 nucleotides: TGTGCCAGCAGCGACCACAATCAGCCCCAGCATTTT.

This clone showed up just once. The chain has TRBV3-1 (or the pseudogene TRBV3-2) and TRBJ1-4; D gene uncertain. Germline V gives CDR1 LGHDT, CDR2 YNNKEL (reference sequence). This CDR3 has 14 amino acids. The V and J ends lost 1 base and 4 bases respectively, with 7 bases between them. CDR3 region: CASSQGQRNEKLFF. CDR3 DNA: TGTGCCAGCAGCCAAGGGCAGCGTAATGAAAAACTGTTTTTT.

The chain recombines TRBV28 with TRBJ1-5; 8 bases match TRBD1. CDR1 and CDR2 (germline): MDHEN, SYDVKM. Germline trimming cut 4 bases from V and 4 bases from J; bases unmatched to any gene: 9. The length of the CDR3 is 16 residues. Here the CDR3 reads CASSSTRGRWNQPQHF. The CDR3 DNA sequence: TGTGCCAGCAGTTCCACCAGGGGGCGGTGGAATCAGCCCCAGCATTTT.

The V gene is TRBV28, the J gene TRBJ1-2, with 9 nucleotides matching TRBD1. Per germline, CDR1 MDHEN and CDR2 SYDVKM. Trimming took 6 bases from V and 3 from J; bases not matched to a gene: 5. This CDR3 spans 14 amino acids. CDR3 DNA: TGTGCCAGCAGCCCACAGGGGGCGTACTATGGCTACACCTTC. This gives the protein CASSPQGAYYGYTF.